The 15 T cell receptor beta chains reported below all come from one sample, sequenced in a study of CD8+CD57+ T cells in acquired aplastic anemia. Using genomic DNA as the template, TCR beta VDJ and CDR3 profiling was carried out. TCRdb recomputed calls from the reads with MiXCR, one row per CDR3 protein. The sample lists around 400,000 distinct CDR3 sequences, 55% to 70% occurring once. Specimen: sorted CD4+, CD8+, or CD8+CD57+ T cells (not recorded which) from PBMCs. Every receptor here comes from a human donor in good health, serving as a control.

With regard to this clonotype: One end of the junction varies from germline; a read error may be responsible. V usage is TRBV2 and J usage is TRBJ2-5; 7 nucleotides line up with TRBD2. The J call is uncertain, as TRBJ2-1 better fits the DNA end. This CDR3 comprises 13 residues. Germline CDR1 reads SNHLY; CDR2 reads FYNNEI. The CDR3 here is CASSVLAENGQFF. In DNA, the CDR3 is TGTGCCAGCAGTGTTCTAGCGGAAAATGGGCAGTTCTTC.

This chain joins TRBV12-5 and TRBJ2-1, with D possibly being TRBD1 (6 bases). Germline CDR1 reads LGHNT; CDR2 reads FRNRAP. This CDR3 region has 15 residues. The CDR3 loop is CASGSTGNSYNEQFF. The CDR3, as DNA: TGTGCCAGCGGATCAACAGGGAACTCCTACAATGAGCAGTTCTTC.

The chain uses TRBV5-6 and TRBJ2-3; the D gene is possibly TRBD1 (5 bases). V gave up 2 bases and J gave up 10 bases, with 8 bases separating them. The CDR3 sequence is 11 residues long. Germline V gene lookup returns CDR1 SGHDT and CDR2 YYEEEE. The CDR3, as DNA: TGTGCCAGCAGCTTAGAGACAGCGCAGTATTTT. Translated: CASSLETAQYF.

For this clonotype: No conserved phenylalanine or tryptophan ends this CDR3, so it is likely a read error. The V gene is TRBV19, the J gene TRBJ1-6; no clear D gene. The germline V gene encodes CDR1 LNHDA and CDR2 SQIVND (reference sequence). This CDR3 is built from 14 residues. The CDR3 DNA is TGTGCCAGTAGTATAGAGCCTCTGGGGTCACCGCTCCACCAT. Amino acid sequence: CASSIEPLGSPLHH.

This chain links TRBV2 with TRBJ2-3, with D possibly matching TRBD1 (6 bases). CDR1 is SNHLY and CDR2 is FYNNEI in the germline V gene. This CDR3 region has 15 residues. V was cut by 3 bases and J by 7 bases, with 17 bases left in between. The CDR3 DNA reads TGTGCCAGCAGTGACGGGACATGGGTTCGGAATACGCAGTATTTT. This gives the protein CASSDGTWVRNTQYF.

The rearrangement links TRBV12-3 or TRBV12-4 to TRBJ2-1; 7 bases match TRBD1. The CDR3 has 17 amino acids. V was pared by 6 bases and J by 4 bases, with 15 bases of the junction left unmatched. CDR3 residues: CASSSRGTANAYNEQFF. The DNA for the CDR3 is TGTGCCAGCAGCTCAAGGGGGACAGCGAACGCTTACAATGAGCAGTTCTTC.

V usage is TRBV14 and J usage is TRBJ2-1; perhaps TRBD2 as D (5 bases). Per the germline V gene, CDR1 is SGHDN and CDR2 is FVKESK. V lost 5 bases and J lost 10, with 18 bases in between. The CDR3 has 14 amino acids. CDR3 nucleotide sequence: TGTGCCAGCAGCTTAGCGATGGGCCCGAACGAGCAGTTCTTC. Its protein is CASSLAMGPNEQFF.

With respect to this clonotype: The final CDR3 position lacks the conserved phenylalanine or tryptophan, pointing to a likely read error. The DNA is omitted, as the CDR3 cannot be located on it reliably, and the CDR3 follows TCRdb's listing. The chain has TRBV7-2 and TRBJ1-5; the DNA was not compared with TRBD1, the D call given in the table. 14 amino acids form the CDR3, both terminal residues included. Per the germline V gene, CDR1 is SGHTA and CDR2 is FQGNSA. The CDR3 loop reads CASSFRGTGQTRSS.

J is TRBJ1-6 and V is TRBV5-5; no reliable D call. The V and J ends lost 2 bases and 1 base respectively, with 7 bases between them. From germline, CDR1 is SGHKS and CDR2 YYEKEE (reference sequence). This CDR3 has 15 residues. The CDR3 DNA is TGTGCCAGCAGCTTTGGTCAGTCCTATAATTCACCCCTCCACTTT. Amino acids: CASSFGQSYNSPLHF.

This clonotype was observed at least ten times. The rearrangement joins TRBV6-5 to TRBJ1-3, with 8 bases identical to TRBD1. The CDR3 is made up of 15 amino acids. Germline V gene sequence: CDR1 MNHEY, CDR2 SVGAGI. V shed 6 bases, J shed 3 bases, and the junction held 7 bases outside the gene matches. The CDR3 DNA is TGTGCCAGCAGCCGGGGACAGGACCTTGGAAACACCATATATTTT. Residues: CASSRGQDLGNTIYF.

About this clonotype itself: This likely comes from a read error, as the CDR3 has no conserved phenylalanine or tryptophan at its end. No DNA is shown, since the ends of the CDR3 on it are uncertain; the CDR3 is the one TCRdb lists. The rearrangement uses TRBV7-2 and TRBJ1-2. In germline, CDR1 is SGHTA, CDR2 FQGNSA. The CDR3 is 13 residues long, ends included. The CDR3 is CASSRTRKYSCTY.

This clonotype was found a few times. The chain combines TRBV19 with TRBJ1-1; D may be TRBD1 (6 bases). The germline gives CDR1 LNHDA, CDR2 SQIVND (reference sequence). Trimming stripped 5 bases from V and 3 bases from J, with 16 bases between. The CDR3 covers 15 residues. The CDR3 is CASSEQGTGDTEAFF. In nucleotides, the CDR3 is TGTGCCAGTAGTGAGCAGGGGACTGGGGACACTGAAGCTTTCTTT.

This clonotype was counted ten times or more. The V gene is TRBV14, the J gene TRBJ1-1; a possible D gene is TRBD1 (6 bases). Trimming removed 2 bases from V and 2 bases from J, with 9 bases in between. CDR1 SGHDN and CDR2 FVKESK come from the germline V gene. The CDR3 is 14 residues long. The chain's CDR3 is CASSQRGGNTEAFF. The CDR3, as DNA: TGTGCCAGCAGCCAAAGGGGGGGTAACACTGAAGCTTTCTTT.

This chain joins TRBV5-1 and TRBJ1-2, with 8 nucleotides matching TRBD1. The ends lost 0 bases at V and 4 bases at J; junction bases unmatched: 2. Germline CDR1 is SGHRS and CDR2 is YFSETQ. This CDR3 comprises 14 residues. CDR3 DNA: TGCGCCAGCAGCTTGGGAGACAGGGGCTATGGCTACACCTTC. It is translated as CASSLGDRGYGYTF.

Regarding this clonotype: A read error may account for a junction end that differs from germline. The chain combines TRBV10-3 with TRBJ1-4; maybe TRBD1 (6 bases). This CDR3 contains 15 residues. CDR1 is ENHRY, CDR2 SYGVKD, per germline. The chain's CDR3 is CAISGLSRGYEKLFF. The CDR3, as DNA: TGCGCCATCAGTGGTCTAAGCAGGGGTTATGAAAAACTGTTTTTT.